This T cell receptor (beta chain) was sequenced for a study of siplizumab effects on memory and regulatory T cells. The CDR3 sequence is 13 residues long. V shed 6 bases and J shed 5 bases, with 13 bases lying between them. Assay used: immunoSEQ multiplex PCR; TCRdb lists only in-frame clones, some missing. The profile shows 50,000 to 70,000 clones, 95% to 98% of them singletons. This TCR was sampled from a human donor in good health. The sequenced sample was naive CD8+ T cells sorted from blood. The chain has TRBV23-1 and TRBJ1-1; the D gene is possibly TRBD1 (5 bases). TRBV23-1 is annotated as an ORF whose role is uncertain. This chain's CDR3 is CASREGTGTEAFF. For the CDR3, the DNA is TGCGCCAGCAGGGAGGGAACAGGTACTGAAGCTTTCTTT.